This TCR beta chain is drawn from a study of blood T cell repertoires in COVID-19. Turning to the study itself: Acute and convalescent COVID-19 specimens originated in the United States, Italy and Spain.

Per the authors' pipeline: Reference gene primers were amplified, and this amplification served to estimate nucleated cell counts. The assay was immunoSEQ multiplex PCR, and TCRdb's table has in-frame clones only and misses some. V, J and clone size are taken as reported in that table, and D and trimming were inferred from the DNA itself. The repertoire holds under 350,000 clones, with around nine tenths as singletons. Everyone who took part was roughly 18 to 89 years old, and they came from over 20 US areas. The recovered donors of Cohort 3 showed two negative PCRs, clearance, or symptom resolution. Germline V CDR1 and CDR2: MNHNS, SASEGT. Trimming at V came to 4 bases and at J to 0 bases, leaving 3 bases not matched to a gene. The CDR3 extends over 16 amino acids.

The genes are TRBV6-1 and TRBJ2-7, with 13 bases that match TRBD2. This receptor was identified in a young woman who had recovered from COVID-19. The material sequenced was PBMCs or T cells enriched from blood (not recorded which). CDR3 protein: CASSGWTSGSSYEQYF. CDR3 bases: TGTGCCAGCAGTGGGTGGACTAGCGGGAGCTCCTACGAGCAGTACTTC.